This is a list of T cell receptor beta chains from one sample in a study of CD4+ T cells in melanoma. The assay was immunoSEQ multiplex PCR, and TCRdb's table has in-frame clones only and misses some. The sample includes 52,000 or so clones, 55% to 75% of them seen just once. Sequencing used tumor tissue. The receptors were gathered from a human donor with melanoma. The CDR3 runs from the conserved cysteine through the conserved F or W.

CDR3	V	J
CASSARDSRPYEQYF	TRBV7-2	TRBJ2-7
CASSSLGTPRQGFRKLFF	TRBV11-1	TRBJ2-2
CASSPTVGGRSKSYEQYF	TRBV7-9	TRBJ2-7
CASSQDVGGSYGYTF	TRBV7-9	TRBJ1-2
CASSLETSGTGELFF	TRBV7-6	TRBJ2-2
CASSLDGSSGGVNEQFF	TRBV11-3	TRBJ2-1
CASSKENSYEQYF	TRBV7-9	TRBJ2-7
CASSPGPTTDTQYF	TRBV7-3	TRBJ2-3
CASSLLTGGSGGYTF	TRBV5-1	TRBJ1-2
CASSFELAGGSGELFF	TRBV7-3	TRBJ2-2
CASSLAPGGFVSYNEQFF	TRBV5-6	TRBJ2-1
CASSLGDLNTEAFF	TRBV11-1	TRBJ1-1
CASSMNTEAFF	TRBV4-2	TRBJ1-1
CASSSADRAIAGRNNEQFF	TRBV5-5	TRBJ2-1
CASSVEGFTEAFF	TRBV9	TRBJ1-1
CASSPPTGGRYEQYF	TRBV19	TRBJ2-7
CASRDTGSWETQYF	TRBV5-1	TRBJ2-5
CASSSRGYSNQPQHF	TRBV28	TRBJ1-5
CASSPRLSTDTQYF	TRBV7-9	TRBJ2-3
CATRDREADTQYF	TRBV6-1	TRBJ2-3
CASSKGQAISYEQYF	TRBV5-5	TRBJ2-7
CASSLTSGGLNYNEQFF	TRBV7-9	TRBJ2-1
CASSYWQDTEAFF	TRBV6-5	TRBJ1-1
CASSKRLANYGYTF	TRBV21-1	TRBJ1-2
CATRPSGGVNTGELFF	TRBV19	TRBJ2-2
CASTRPRSYEQYF	TRBV28	TRBJ2-7
CASSLMVTSGGYEQFF	TRBV7-3	TRBJ2-1
CSVEGQVSYEQYF	TRBV29-1	TRBJ2-7
CASRQGQGNTDTQYF	TRBV11-1	TRBJ2-3
CSVGDQVEEKLFF	TRBV29-1	TRBJ1-4
CASSQIPYQPQHF	TRBV4-1	TRBJ1-5
CASSSPSGGHRDTQYF	TRBV28	TRBJ2-3
CASSGGTGGNNSPLHF	TRBV28	TRBJ1-6
CASSLSTGGTEAFF	TRBV7-2	TRBJ1-1
CASSPGGFDSNTEAFF	TRBV7-2	TRBJ1-1
CASSGDSSYNSPLHF	TRBV6-1	TRBJ1-6
CSVEGPGGTYEQYF	TRBV29-1	TRBJ2-7
CASSGEGDSNEQFF	TRBV6-4	TRBJ2-1
CASSVTNRQETQYF	TRBV7-9	TRBJ2-5
CASSEQGGRSSYEQYF	TRBV14	TRBJ2-7
CASERGSDTQYF	TRBV7-2	TRBJ2-3
CAAAASENTGELFF	TRBV6-6	TRBJ2-2
CASSDNALAGDYEQYF	TRBV9	TRBJ2-7
CAWSVRENNSPLHF	TRBV30	TRBJ1-6
CASSDGGGWDNEQFF	TRBV5-6	TRBJ2-1
CASSGEGTGESYEQYF	TRBV2	TRBJ2-7
CASSLGSGQGQDTQYF	TRBV7-7	TRBJ2-3
CASSLAPNTEAFF	TRBV5-1	TRBJ1-1
CASSLPTPSTDTQYF	TRBV7-9	TRBJ2-3
CATSRDTHEQYF	TRBV15	TRBJ2-7
CASSEPSSGAYEQYF	TRBV27	TRBJ2-7
CASSLLPGGRIYTGELFF	TRBV13	TRBJ2-2
CASSRGQGTDTQYF	TRBV18	TRBJ2-3
CSAFPAVEAFF	TRBV29-1	TRBJ1-1
CAISRQGAENSPLHF	TRBV10-3	TRBJ1-6
CASSLMGQANTEAFF	TRBV7-8	TRBJ1-1
CASSLKGLAATNEKLFF	TRBV7-9	TRBJ1-4